Following are 7 T cell receptor beta chains from one sample sequenced in a study of cytomegalovirus exposure and HLA in healthy donors. In the PCR, 60 Vbeta and 13 Jbeta primers were used. Here immunoSEQ multiplex PCR was the method, and the copy in TCRdb shows in-frame clones only, minus some. The repertoire holds approximately 100,000 clones, with more than 70% as singletons. Sequencing was carried out using PBMCs. The source is a man aged 40-50 years in good health and CMV-seronegative.

The chain is built from TRBV4-1 and TRBJ1-2; TRBD1 matches 7 bases. The ends lost 0 bases at V and 4 bases at J; junction bases unmatched: 5. CDR1 is MGHRA and CDR2 is YSYEKL in the germline V gene. The length of the CDR3 is 15 residues. This chain's CDR3 is CASSQDPGQPYGYTF. The DNA for the CDR3 is TGCGCCAGCAGCCAAGACCCGGGACAGCCCTATGGCTACACCTTC.

The CDR3 here is CASSLVAGGRSDTQYF. The DNA of the CDR3 is TGCGCCAGCAGCTTGGTGGCGGGGGGGAGGTCAGATACGCAGTATTTT. The gene calls are TRBV5-1 and TRBJ2-3; 9 bases are shared with TRBD2. Germline-derived CDR1 and CDR2 are SGHRS and YFSETQ. The CDR3 is 16 residues long. With V trimmed by 0 bases and J by 4 bases, 6 bases remained unmatched.

V and J are TRBV29-1 and TRBJ1-1; 8 positions agree with TRBD1. The trim removed 6 bases at V and 0 bases at J, leaving 0 bases unmatched. The CDR3 runs to 12 residues. Per germline, CDR1 SQVTM and CDR2 ANQGSEA. The CDR3 loop is CSVGQVNTEAFF. The CDR3, as DNA: TGCAGCGTGGGACAGGTGAACACTGAAGCTTTCTTT.

The genes are TRBV10-2 and TRBJ2-7; D unresolved. Germline V CDR1 and CDR2: WSHSY, SAAADI. The CDR3 totals 13 residues. V gave up 0 bases and J gave up 3 bases, with 6 bases separating them. The CDR3: CASSESGSYEQYF. The CDR3 DNA sequence: TGCGCCAGCAGTGAGTCTGGCAGCTACGAGCAGTACTTC.

The V gene is TRBV5-1, the J gene TRBJ2-5; the match to TRBD2 covers 9 bases. The CDR3 loop spans 16 amino acids. Germline assignment: CDR1 SGHRS and CDR2 YFSETQ. The V gene end was trimmed by 4 bases and the J gene end by 4 bases; junction bases not matched to a gene: 11. The CDR3 DNA is TGCGCCAGCAGCCCCGGCGGCGGGGGGGCCCTAGAGACCCAGTACTTC. This encodes CASSPGGGGALETQYF.

V is TRBV2 and J is TRBJ2-5; a possible D gene is TRBD2 (6 bases). This CDR3 has 13 amino acids. Trimming cost V 7 bases and J 1 base, with 10 bases left between them. Per the germline V gene, CDR1 is SNHLY and CDR2 is FYNNEI. The CDR3 DNA reads TGTGCCAGCAAGGGCGGGACCCAAGAGACCCAGTACTTC. Protein: CASKGGTQETQYF.

V and J are TRBV25-1 and TRBJ2-5; 7 bases align to TRBD1. V gave up 6 bases and J gave up 2 bases; unmatched junction bases: 12. The CDR3 sequence is 16 residues long. Germline CDR1 MGHDK, CDR2 SYGVNS. CDR3 sequence: CASRDTGDWAQETQYF. In DNA, the CDR3 is TGTGCCAGCAGGGACACAGGGGATTGGGCACAAGAGACCCAGTACTTC.